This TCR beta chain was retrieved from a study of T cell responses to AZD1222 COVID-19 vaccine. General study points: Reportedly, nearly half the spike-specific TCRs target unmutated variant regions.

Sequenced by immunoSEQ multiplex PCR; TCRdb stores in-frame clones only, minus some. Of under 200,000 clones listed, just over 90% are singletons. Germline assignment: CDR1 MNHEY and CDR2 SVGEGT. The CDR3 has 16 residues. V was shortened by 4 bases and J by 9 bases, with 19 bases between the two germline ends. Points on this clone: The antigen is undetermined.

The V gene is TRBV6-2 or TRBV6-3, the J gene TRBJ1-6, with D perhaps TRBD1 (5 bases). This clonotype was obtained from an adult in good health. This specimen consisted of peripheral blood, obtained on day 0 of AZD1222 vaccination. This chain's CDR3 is CASSSPRQGLSSPLHF. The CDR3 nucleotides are TGTGCCAGCAGTTCCCCACGGCAGGGTCTAAGTTCACCCCTCCACTTT.